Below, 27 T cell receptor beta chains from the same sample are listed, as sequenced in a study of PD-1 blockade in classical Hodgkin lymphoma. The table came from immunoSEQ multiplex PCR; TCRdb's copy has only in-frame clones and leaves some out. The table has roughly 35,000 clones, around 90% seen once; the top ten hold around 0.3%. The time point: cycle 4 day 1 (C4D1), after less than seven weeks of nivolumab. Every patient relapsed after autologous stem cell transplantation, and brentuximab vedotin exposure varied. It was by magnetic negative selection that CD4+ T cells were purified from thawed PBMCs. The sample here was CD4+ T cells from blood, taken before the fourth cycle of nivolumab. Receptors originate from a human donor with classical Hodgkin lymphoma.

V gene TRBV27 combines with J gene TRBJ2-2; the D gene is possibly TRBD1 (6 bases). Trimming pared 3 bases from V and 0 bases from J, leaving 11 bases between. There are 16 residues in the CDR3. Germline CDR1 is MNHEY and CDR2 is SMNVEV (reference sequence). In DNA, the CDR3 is TGTGCCAGCAGTTTGGGGCAGGGGACGAACACCGGGGAGCTGTTTTTT. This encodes CASSLGQGTNTGELFF.

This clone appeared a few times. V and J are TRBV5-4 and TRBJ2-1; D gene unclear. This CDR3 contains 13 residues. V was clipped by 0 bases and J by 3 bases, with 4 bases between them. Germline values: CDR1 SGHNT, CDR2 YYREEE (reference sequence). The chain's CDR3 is CASSLGGYNEQFF. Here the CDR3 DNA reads TGTGCCAGCAGCTTGGGTGGCTACAATGAGCAGTTCTTC.

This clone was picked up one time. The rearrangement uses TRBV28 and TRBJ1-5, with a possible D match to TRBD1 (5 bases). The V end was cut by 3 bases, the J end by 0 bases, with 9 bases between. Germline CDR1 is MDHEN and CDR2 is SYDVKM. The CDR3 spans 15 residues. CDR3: CASSLYRTSNQPQHF. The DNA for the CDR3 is TGTGCCAGCAGTTTGTACAGGACTAGCAATCAGCCCCAGCATTTT.

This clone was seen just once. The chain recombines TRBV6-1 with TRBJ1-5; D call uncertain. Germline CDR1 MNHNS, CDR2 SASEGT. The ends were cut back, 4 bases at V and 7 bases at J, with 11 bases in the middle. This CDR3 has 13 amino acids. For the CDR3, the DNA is TGTGCCAGCAGTGGCGTCAAGGAGCAGCCCCAGCATTTT. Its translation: CASSGVKEQPQHF.

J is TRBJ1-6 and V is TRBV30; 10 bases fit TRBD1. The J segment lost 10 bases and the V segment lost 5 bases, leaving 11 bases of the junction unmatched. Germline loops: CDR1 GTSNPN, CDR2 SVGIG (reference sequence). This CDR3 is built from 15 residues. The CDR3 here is CAWGRGGQGNSPLHF. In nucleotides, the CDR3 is TGTGCCTGGGGACGAGGGGGACAGGGGAACTCACCCCTCCACTTT.

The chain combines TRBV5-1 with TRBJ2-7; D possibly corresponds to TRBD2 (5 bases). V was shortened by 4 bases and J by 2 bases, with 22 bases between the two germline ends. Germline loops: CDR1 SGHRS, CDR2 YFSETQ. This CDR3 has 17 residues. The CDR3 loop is CASSGDGLSTDPYEQYF. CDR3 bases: TGCGCCAGCAGCGGAGACGGACTCTCTACCGACCCCTACGAGCAGTACTTC.

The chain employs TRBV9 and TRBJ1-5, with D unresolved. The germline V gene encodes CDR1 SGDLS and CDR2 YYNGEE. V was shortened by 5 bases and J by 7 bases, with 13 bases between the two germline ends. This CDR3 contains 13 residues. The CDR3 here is CASSWGEGQPQHF. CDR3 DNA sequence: TGTGCCAGCAGTTGGGGTGAAGGGCAGCCCCAGCATTTT.

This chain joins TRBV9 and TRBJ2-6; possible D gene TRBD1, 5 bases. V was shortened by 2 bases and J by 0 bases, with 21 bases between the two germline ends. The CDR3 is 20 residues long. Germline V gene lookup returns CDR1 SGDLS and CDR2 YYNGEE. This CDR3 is CASSVGFRTLNHSGANVLTF. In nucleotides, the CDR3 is TGTGCCAGCAGCGTGGGTTTCAGGACACTCAACCACTCTGGGGCCAACGTCCTGACTTTC.

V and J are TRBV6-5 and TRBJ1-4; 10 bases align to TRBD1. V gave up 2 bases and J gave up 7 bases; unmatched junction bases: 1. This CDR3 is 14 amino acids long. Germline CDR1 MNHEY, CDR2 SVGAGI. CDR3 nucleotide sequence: TGTGCCAGCAGTTACGGGACAGGGGTTGAAAAACTGTTTTTT. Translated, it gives CASSYGTGVEKLFF.

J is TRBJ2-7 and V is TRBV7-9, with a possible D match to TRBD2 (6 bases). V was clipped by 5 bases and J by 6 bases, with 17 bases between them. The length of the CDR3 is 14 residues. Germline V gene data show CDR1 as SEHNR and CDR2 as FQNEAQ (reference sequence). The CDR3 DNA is TGTGCCAGCAGCCGGCAGGACGGGAGCTCCGAGCAGTACTTC. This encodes CASSRQDGSSEQYF.

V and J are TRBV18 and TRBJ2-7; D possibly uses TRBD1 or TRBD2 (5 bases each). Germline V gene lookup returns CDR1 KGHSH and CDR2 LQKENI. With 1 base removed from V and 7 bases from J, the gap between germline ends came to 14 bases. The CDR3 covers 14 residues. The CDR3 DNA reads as TGTGCCAGCTCACCACTGGGGCGCCCGGGGGAGCAGTACTTC. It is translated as CASSPLGRPGEQYF.

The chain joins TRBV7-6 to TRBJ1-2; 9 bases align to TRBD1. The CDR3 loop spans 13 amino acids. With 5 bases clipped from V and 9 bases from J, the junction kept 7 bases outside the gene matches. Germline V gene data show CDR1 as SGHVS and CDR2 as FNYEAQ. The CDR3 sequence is CASSETGQGRYTF. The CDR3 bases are TGTGCCAGCAGCGAGACTGGACAGGGGCGCTACACCTTC.

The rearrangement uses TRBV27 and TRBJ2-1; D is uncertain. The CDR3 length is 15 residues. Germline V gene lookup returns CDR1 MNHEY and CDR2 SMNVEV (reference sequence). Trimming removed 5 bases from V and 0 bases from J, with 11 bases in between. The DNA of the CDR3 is TGTGCCAGCAGTATGCAGCTCCCCTCCTACAATGAGCAGTTCTTC. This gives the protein CASSMQLPSYNEQFF.

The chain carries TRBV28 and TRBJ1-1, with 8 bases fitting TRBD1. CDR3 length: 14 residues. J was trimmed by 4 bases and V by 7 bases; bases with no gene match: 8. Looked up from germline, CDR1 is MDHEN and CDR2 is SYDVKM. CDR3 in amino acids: CASIFRDRTTEAFF. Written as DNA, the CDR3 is TGTGCCAGCATCTTCCGGGACAGGACCACTGAAGCTTTCTTT.

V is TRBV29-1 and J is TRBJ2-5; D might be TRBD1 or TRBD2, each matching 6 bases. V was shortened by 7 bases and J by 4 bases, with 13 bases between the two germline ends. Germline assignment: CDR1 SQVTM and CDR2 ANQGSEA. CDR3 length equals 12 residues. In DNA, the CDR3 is TGCAGCGGGGGGGCGCCAGGAGAGACCCAGTACTTC. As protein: CSGGAPGETQYF.

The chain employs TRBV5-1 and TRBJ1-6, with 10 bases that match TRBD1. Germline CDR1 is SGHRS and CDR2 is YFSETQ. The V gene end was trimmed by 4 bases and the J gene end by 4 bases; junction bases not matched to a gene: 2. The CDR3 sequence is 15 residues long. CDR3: CASSPGQGYNSPLHF. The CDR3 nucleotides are TGCGCCAGCAGCCCGGGACAGGGGTATAATTCACCCCTCCACTTT.

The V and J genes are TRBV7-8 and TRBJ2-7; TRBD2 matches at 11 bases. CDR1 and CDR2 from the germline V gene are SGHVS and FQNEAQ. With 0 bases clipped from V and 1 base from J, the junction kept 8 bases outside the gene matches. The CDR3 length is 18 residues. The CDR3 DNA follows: TGTGCCAGCAGCTTAGCCCCATTAGCGGGAGGGTCATCCTACGAGCAGTACTTC. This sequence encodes CASSLAPLAGGSSYEQYF.

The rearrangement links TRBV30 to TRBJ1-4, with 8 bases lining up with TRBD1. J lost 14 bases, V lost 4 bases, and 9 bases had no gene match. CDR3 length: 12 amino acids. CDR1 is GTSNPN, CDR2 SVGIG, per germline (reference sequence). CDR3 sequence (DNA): TGTGCCTGGAAGGATCAGGGGGCATACCTGTTTTTT. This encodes CAWKDQGAYLFF. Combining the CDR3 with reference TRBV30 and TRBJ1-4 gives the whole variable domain SQTIHQWPATLVQPVGSPLSLECTVEGTSNPNLYWYRQAAGRGLQLLFYSVGIGQISSEVPQNLSASRPQDRQFILSSKKLLLSDSGFYLCAWKDQGAYLFFGSGTQLSVL.

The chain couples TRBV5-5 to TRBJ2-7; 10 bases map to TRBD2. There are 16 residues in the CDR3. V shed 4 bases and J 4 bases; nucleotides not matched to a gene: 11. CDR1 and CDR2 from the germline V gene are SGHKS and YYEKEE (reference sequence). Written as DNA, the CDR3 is TGTGCCAGCAGCCGGGAACTACTAGCGGGACTATACGAGCAGTACTTC. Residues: CASSRELLAGLYEQYF.

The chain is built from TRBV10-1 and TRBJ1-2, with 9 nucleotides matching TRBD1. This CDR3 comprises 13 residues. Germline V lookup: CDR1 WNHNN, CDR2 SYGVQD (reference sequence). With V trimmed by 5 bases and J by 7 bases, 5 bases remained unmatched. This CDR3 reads CASSPDRGAGYTF. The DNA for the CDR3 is TGCGCCAGCAGTCCAGACAGGGGGGCTGGCTACACCTTC.

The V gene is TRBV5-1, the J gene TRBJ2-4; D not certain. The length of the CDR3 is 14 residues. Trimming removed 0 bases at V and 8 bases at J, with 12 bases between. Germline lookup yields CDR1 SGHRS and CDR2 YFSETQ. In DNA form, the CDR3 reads TGCGCCAGCAGCTTGGCCCGGGTTCGGGACATTCAGTACTTC. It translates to CASSLARVRDIQYF.

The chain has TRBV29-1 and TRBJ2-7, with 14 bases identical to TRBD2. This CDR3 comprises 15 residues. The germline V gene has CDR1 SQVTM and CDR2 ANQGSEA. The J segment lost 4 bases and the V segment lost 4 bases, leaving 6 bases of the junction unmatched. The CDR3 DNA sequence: TGCAGCGTTGCGGGACTAGCGGGAGTTAATTACGAGCAGTACTTC. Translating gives CSVAGLAGVNYEQYF.

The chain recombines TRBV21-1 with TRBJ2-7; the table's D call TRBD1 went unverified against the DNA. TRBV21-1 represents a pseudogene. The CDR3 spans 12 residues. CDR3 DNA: TGTGCCAGCAGCAAAGGGGCCGGCGAGCAGTACTTC. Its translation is CASSKGAGEQYF.

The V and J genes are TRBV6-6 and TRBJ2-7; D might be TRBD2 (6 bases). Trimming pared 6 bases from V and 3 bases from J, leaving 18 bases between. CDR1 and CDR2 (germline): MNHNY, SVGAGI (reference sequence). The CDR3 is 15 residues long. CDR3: CASRTPGLSIYEQYF. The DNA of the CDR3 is TGTGCCAGCAGAACCCCGGGACTGAGTATCTACGAGCAGTACTTC.

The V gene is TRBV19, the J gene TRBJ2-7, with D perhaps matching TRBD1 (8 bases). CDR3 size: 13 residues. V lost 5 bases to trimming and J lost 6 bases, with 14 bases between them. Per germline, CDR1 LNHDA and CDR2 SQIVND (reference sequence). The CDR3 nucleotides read TGTGCCAGTAGTTTGGACAGGGAGGGCGAGCAGTACTTC. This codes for CASSLDREGEQYF. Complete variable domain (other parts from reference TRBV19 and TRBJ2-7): DGGITQSPKYLFRKEGQNVTLSCEQNLNHDAMYWYRQDPGQGLRLIYYSQIVNDFQKGDIAEGYSVSREKKESFPLTVTSAQKNPTAFYLCASSLDREGEQYFGPGTRLTVT.

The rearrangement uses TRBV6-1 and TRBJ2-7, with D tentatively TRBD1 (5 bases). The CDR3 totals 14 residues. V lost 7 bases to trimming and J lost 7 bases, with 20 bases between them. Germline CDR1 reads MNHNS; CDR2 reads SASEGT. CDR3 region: CASISVGRGGEQYF. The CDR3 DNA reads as TGTGCCAGCATATCGGTGGGTAGGGGTGGTGAGCAGTACTTC.

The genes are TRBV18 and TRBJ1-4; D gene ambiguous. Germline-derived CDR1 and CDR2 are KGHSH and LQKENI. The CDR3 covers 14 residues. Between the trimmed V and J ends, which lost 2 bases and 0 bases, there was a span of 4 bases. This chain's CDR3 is CASSPSPTNEKLFF. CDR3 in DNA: TGTGCCAGCTCACCAAGTCCAACTAATGAAAAACTGTTTTTT.